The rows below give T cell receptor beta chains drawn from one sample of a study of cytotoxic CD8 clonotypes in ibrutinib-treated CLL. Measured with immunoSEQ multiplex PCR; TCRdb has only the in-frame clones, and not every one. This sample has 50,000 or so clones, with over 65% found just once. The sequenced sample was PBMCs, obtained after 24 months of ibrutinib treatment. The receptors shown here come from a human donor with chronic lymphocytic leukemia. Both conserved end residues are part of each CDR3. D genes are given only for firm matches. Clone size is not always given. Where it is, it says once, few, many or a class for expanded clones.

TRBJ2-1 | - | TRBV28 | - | TGTGCCACCGGGGTGGCGGACTACAATGAGCAGTTCTTC | CATGVADYNEQFF
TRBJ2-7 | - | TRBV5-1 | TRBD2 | TGCGCCAGCAGCGTATCAACTAGCGGGAGACTCGGGGGGCAGTACTTC | CASSVSTSGRLGGQYF
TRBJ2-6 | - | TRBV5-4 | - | TGTGCCAGCTCGGGCGTCTACCAGACAAAGTCGGGCCAACGTCTGACTTTC | CASSGVYQTKSGQRLTF
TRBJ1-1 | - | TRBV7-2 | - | TGTGCCAGCAGCTTAGCGCCTGGGACATTGAACACTGAAGCTTTCTTT | CASSLAPGTLNTEAFF
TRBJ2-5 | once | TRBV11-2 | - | TGTGCCAGCAGCTATGGGGGATATCAAGAGACCCAGTACTTC | CASSYGGYQETQYF
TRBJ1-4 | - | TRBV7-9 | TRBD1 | TGTGCCAGCAGGGCGACCGGGACAGACAATGAAAAACTGTTTTTT | CASRATGTDNEKLFF
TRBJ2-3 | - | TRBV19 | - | TGTGCCAGTAGTATATCAACGGGGACCACAGATACGCAGTATTTT | CASSISTGTTDTQYF
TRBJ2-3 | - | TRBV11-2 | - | TGTGCCAGCAGCTTAGATCGGGGCTTTACAGATACGCAGTATTTT | CASSLDRGFTDTQYF
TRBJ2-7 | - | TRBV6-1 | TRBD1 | TGTGCCAGCAGCCCACGACAGGGCTCCTACGAGCAGTACTTC | CASSPRQGSYEQYF
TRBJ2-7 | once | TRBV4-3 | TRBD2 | TGCGCCAGCAGCCAAGGAATCCTCTGGCGGGAGGATGCAACCTACGAGCAGTACTTC | CASSQGILWREDATYEQYF
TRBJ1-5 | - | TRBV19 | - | TGTGCCAGTAGTAGGACAGCGGATAGCAATCAGCCCCAGCATTTT | CASSRTADSNQPQHF
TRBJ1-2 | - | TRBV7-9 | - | TGTGCCAGCAGCCCTCCTAGGGTTCAGGGAGGCTACACCTTC | CASSPPRVQGGYTF
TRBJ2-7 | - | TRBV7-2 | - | TGTGCCAGCAGCCTCCGGGACTTTACCTACGAGCAGTACTTC | CASSLRDFTYEQYF
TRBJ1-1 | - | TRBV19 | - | TGTGCCAGTAGTAACGGGGGGGAGACCACTGAAGCTTTCTTT | CASSNGGETTEAFF
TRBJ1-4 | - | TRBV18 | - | TGTGCCAGCTCACCACCGACAGGCCTCTATGAAAAACTGTTTTTT | CASSPPTGLYEKLFF
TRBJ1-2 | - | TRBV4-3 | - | TGCGCCAGCAGCCAAGGGCAGGCCGCTAACTATGGCTACACCTTC | CASSQGQAANYGYTF